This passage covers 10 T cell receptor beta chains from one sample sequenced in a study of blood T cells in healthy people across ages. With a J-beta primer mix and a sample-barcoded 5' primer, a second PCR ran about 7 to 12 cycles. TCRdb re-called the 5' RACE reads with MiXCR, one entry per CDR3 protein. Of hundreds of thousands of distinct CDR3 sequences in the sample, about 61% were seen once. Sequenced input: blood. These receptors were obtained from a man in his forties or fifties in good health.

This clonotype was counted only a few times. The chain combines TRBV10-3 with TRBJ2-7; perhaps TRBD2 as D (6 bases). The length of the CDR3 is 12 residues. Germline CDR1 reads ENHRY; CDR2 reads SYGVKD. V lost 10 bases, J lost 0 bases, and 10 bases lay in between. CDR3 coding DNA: TGTGCCACCGCGACTAGCTCCTACGAGCAGTACTTC. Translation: CATATSSYEQYF.

CDR3 sequence (DNA): TGCGCCAGCAGCTCATCCCGGATACTCGGGGAGCTGTTTTTT. It is translated as CASSSSRILGELFF. The rearrangement uses TRBV5-1 and TRBJ2-2; the D is unclear. Trimming removed 3 bases from V and 7 bases from J, with 13 bases in between. This CDR3 region has 14 residues. Germline V gives CDR1 SGHRS, CDR2 YFSETQ. The complete variable domain, with remaining parts taken from reference TRBV5-1 and TRBJ2-2, reads KAGVTQTPRYLIKTRGQQVTLSCSPISGHRSVSWYQQTPGQGLQFLFEYFSETQRNKGNFPGRFSGRQFSNSRSEMNVSTLELGDSALYLCASSSSRILGELFFGEGSRLTVL.

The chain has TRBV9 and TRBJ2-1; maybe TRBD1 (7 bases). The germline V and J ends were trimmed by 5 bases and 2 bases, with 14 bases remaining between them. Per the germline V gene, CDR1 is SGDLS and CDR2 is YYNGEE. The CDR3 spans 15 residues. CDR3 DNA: TGTGCCAGCAGTCCAGACAGGGAGGCCTACAATGAGCAGTTCTTC. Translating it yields CASSPDREAYNEQFF.

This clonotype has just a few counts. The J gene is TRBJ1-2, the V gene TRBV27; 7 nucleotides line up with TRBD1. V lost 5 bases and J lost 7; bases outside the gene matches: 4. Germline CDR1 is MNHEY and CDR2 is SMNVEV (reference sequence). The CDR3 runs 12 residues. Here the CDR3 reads CASSDYRGGYTF. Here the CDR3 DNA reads TGTGCCAGCAGTGATTACAGGGGTGGCTACACCTTC.

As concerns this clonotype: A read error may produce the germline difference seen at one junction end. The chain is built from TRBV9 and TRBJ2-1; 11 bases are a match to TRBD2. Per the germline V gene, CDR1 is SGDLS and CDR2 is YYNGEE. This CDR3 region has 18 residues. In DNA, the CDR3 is TGTGCCAGCAGCGTAGCTACGGGCCTAGCGGGAGGCTACAATAAGCAGTTCTTC. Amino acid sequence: CASSVATGLAGGYNKQFF.

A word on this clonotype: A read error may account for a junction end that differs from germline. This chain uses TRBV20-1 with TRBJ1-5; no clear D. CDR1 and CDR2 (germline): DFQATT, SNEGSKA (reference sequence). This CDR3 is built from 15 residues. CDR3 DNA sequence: TGCAGTGCTTCCGCGGCAGGCTCTAGCAATCAGCCCCGGCATTTT. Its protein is CSASAAGSSNQPRHF.

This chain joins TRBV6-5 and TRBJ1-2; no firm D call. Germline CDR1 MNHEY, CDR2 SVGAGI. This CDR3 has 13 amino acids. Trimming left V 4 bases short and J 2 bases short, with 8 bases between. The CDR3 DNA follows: TGTGCCAGCAGTTCCCCTCGGAACTATGGCTACACCTTC. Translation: CASSSPRNYGYTF.

In DNA, the CDR3 is TGTGCCAGCAGCTTAGAGGGGACAGGGGTTAATTCACCCCTCCACTTT. It codes for CASSLEGTGVNSPLHF. V usage is TRBV7-2 and J usage is TRBJ1-6, with 10 bases identical to TRBD1. The V and J ends lost 1 base and 6 bases, in that order; junction bases with no gene match: 3. This CDR3 has 16 residues. Germline V gene lookup returns CDR1 SGHTA and CDR2 FQGNSA.

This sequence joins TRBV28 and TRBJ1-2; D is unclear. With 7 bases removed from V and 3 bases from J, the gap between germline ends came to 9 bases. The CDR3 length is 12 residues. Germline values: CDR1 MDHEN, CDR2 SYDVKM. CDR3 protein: CASNNKDYGYTF. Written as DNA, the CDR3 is TGTGCCAGCAATAATAAAGACTATGGCTACACCTTC.

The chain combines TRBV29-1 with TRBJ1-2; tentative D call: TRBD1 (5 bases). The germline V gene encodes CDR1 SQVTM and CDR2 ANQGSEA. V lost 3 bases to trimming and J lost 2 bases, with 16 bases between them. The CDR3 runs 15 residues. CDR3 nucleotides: TGCAGCGTTGATTTCGGCCTCGGGGCCAACTATGGCTACACCTTC. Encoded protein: CSVDFGLGANYGYTF.